A selection of T cell receptor beta chains follows, all from one sample in a study of OX40 agonist ivuxolimab in advanced cancers. Sequencing used immunoSEQ multiplex PCR; TCRdb keeps in-frame clones, though not all of them. This table has tens of thousands of clones, over 70% appearing once. The input for sequencing was CD4+ or CD8+ T cells sorted from blood, taken in a trial of the OX40 agonist ivuxolimab. These receptors were collected from an adult with an advanced solid tumor such as melanoma, head and neck, liver or kidney cancer. Both conserved end residues are part of each CDR3. A D gene is named only where the DNA matches it firmly. Size is omitted from some rows. Given values are once, few, many or a class for expanded clones.

TRBV6-6,-,-,TRBJ2-1,TGTGCCAGCAGGGACAGCCTGTGGGGAATAAACAATGAGCAGTTCTTC,CASRDSLWGINNEQFF
TRBV11-2,-,TRBD2,TRBJ2-1,TGTGCCAGCAGCTTAGCGGGGGGGCGGTTCTTC,CASSLAGGRFF
TRBV5-4,-,TRBD1,TRBJ2-5,TGTGCCAGCAGTGGGATTAATAGGGGGCTGGGAGAGACCCAGTACTTC,CASSGINRGLGETQYF
TRBV12-1,-,-,TRBJ1-3,TGTGCCAGCAGCTTTGCGCCGGTATGCGCTGGAAACACCATATATTTT,CASSFAPVCAGNTIYF
TRBV5-4,once,-,TRBJ1-1,TGTGCCAGCACTCCGGACAGGAACACTGAAGCTTTCTTT,CASTPDRNTEAFF
TRBV19,medium-sized,-,TRBJ1-1,TGTGCCAGTAACAGGGTAGGCGTGAACACTGAAGCTTTCTTT,CASNRVGVNTEAFF
TRBV19,-,TRBD1,TRBJ1-1,TGTGCCAGTAGTACCCAGACAGGGATCGTCACTGAAGCTTTCTTT,CASSTQTGIVTEAFF
TRBV19,-,-,TRBJ2-5,TGTGCCAGTAGTATTCCCAAGGGTGCTGGAGAGACCCAGTACTTC,CASSIPKGAGETQYF
TRBV19,-,-,TRBJ2-3,TGTGCCAGTAGAAATATCCAGGACGATACGCAGTATTTT,CASRNIQDDTQYF
TRBV11-1,-,TRBD1,TRBJ2-3,TGTGCCAGCAGCTACCGTTCTCCCGGGACAGGGACAGATACGCAGTATTTT,CASSYRSPGTGTDTQYF
TRBV7-2,once,-,TRBJ1-4,TGTGCCAGCAGCCGCGGGGGAGGGGCTAATGAAAAACTGTTTTTT,CASSRGGGANEKLFF
TRBV30,-,TRBD2,TRBJ2-5,TGTGCCTGGACCAACCCCTGGCTAGCGGGGGGGCGTGTGACCCAGTACTTC,CAWTNPWLAGGRVTQYF
TRBV5-1,few,-,TRBJ1-1,TGCGCCAGCAGCTCCGGGTTTTCGATGAACACTGAAGCTTTCTTT,CASSSGFSMNTEAFF
TRBV20-1,-,-,TRBJ2-5,TGCAGTGCTAGCCCCCAGGGTAAGCAGTACTTC,CSASPQGKQYF
TRBV2,once,-,TRBJ2-7,TGTGCCAGTAAAGGGGCCTACGAGCAGTACTTC,CASKGAYEQYF
TRBV6-5,-,-,TRBJ2-2,TGTGCCAGCAGTTACGGTGGGCGGACCGGGGAGCTGTTTTTT,CASSYGGRTGELFF
TRBV30,-,-,TRBJ1-5,TGTGCCTGGAGTGGGGGAGATGGCAATCAGCCCCAGCATTTT,CAWSGGDGNQPQHF
TRBV6-4,-,-,TRBJ2-6,TGTGCCAGCAGTGAAAAAGGATCGAGCTTCTCTGGGGCCAACGTCCTGACTTTC,CASSEKGSSFSGANVLTF
TRBV9,-,-,TRBJ2-1,TGTGCCAGCAGCGGTGGTAATGAGCAGTTCTTC,CASSGGNEQFF
TRBV18,-,-,TRBJ2-7,TGTGCCAGCTCACCGACGGGGGTATCGTACGAGCAGTACTTC,CASSPTGVSYEQYF
TRBV6-1,-,-,TRBJ1-6,TGTGCCAGCAGGAGATACAGGTATTCACCCCTCCACTTT,CASRRYRYSPLHF
TRBV6-5,-,-,TRBJ2-6,TGTGCCAGCAGTTACCAGGGGGGGCCTGGGGCCAACGTCCTGACTTTC,CASSYQGGPGANVLTF